This TCR beta chain appears in the sequencing data of a study of T cell responses to AZD1222 COVID-19 vaccine. Study results and caveats: Nearly half of spike-specific TCRs reportedly target unmutated variant regions. Possibly, clonal diversity was underestimated; donors were largely white British and included more females.

Measured with immunoSEQ multiplex PCR; TCRdb has only the in-frame clones, and not every one. The profile covers approximately 97,000 clones, with roughly 80% appearing a single time and over 15% taken by the ten largest. Comments on this clone: The antigen is unknown.

CDR1 and CDR2 from the germline V gene are KGHSH and LQKENI. V was cut by 3 bases and J by 5 bases, with 18 bases left in between. The CDR3 is 16 amino acids. V usage is TRBV18 and J usage is TRBJ2-3; D is perhaps TRBD1 (6 bases). The origin of this receptor is an adult in good health. Sequences were derived from peripheral blood, sampled on day 0 of AZD1222 vaccination. Here the CDR3 DNA reads TGTGCCAGCTCACCGGGCCAGGGGAATGATGGAGATACGCAGTATTTT. Translating it yields CASSPGQGNDGDTQYF. The full variable domain, in which reference TRBV18 and TRBJ2-3 provide the parts outside the CDR3, is NAGVMQNPRHLVRRRGQEARLRCSPMKGHSHVYWYRQLPEEGLKFMVYLQKENIIDESGMPKERFSAEFPKEGPSILRIQQVVRGDSAAYFCASSPGQGNDGDTQYFGPGTRLTVL.